The clone carrying this TCR beta chain came up many times. Antigen unknown. The germline V gene encodes CDR1 MNHEY and CDR2 SMNVEV (reference sequence). CDR3 length equals 14 residues. Trimming cost V 3 bases and J 1 base, with 9 bases left between them. TCRdb itself ran the 5' RACE reads through MiXCR, one entry per CDR3 protein. This table holds some 99,000 distinct CDR3 sequences, roughly 5.8% found once. The data belong to a study of T cells after yellow fever vaccination. General study findings and limits: The booster response re-showed most primary clones: 96% CD4, roughly 91% CD8.

The sequencing used CD8+ T cells sorted from PBMCs, collected 10 days after the yellow fever booster vaccination. The sequence came from a young man who received the YFV17D yellow fever vaccine. The V call is TRBV27, the J call TRBJ1-1; tentative D call: TRBD1 (6 bases). This chain's CDR3 is CASSFGGANTEAFF. The CDR3 DNA is TGTGCCAGCAGTTTCGGGGGGGCGAACACTGAAGCTTTCTTT.